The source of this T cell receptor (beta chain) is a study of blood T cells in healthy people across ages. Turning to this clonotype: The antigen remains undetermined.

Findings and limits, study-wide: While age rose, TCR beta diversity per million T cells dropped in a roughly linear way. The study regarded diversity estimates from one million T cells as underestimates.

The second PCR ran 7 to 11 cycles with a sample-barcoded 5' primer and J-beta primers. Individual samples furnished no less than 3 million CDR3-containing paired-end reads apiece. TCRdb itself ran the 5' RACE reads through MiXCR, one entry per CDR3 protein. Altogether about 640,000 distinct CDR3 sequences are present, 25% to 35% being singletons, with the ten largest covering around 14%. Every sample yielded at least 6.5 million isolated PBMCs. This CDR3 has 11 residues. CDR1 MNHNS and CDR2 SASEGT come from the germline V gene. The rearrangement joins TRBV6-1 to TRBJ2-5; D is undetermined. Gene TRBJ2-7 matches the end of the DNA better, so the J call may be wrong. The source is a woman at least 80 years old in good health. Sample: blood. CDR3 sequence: CASSDGVEQYF. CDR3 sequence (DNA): TGTGCCAGCAGTGATGGCGTCGAGCAGTACTTC.